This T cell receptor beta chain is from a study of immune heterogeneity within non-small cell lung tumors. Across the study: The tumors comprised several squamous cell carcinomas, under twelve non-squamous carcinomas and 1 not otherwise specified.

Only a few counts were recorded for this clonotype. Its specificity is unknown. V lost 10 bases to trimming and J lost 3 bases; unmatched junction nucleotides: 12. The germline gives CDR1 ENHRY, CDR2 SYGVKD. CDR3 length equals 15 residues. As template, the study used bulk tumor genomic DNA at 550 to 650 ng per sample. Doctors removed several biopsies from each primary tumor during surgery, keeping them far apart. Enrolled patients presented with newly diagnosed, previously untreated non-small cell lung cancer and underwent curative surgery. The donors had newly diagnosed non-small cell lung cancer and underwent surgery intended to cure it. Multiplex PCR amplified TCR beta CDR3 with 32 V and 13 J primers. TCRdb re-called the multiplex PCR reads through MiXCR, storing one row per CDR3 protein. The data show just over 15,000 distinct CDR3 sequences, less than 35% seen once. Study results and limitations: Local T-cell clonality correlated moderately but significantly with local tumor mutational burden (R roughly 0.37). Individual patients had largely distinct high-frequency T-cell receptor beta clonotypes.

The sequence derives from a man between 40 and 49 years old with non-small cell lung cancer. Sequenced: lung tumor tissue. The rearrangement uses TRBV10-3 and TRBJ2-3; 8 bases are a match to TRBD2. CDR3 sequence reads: CASKTTSGGTDTQYF. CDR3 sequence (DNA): TGTGCCAGCAAAACAACTAGCGGAGGAACAGATACGCAGTATTTT.